Listed here is a single TCR beta chain. Its antigen is currently unknown. After template switching added a universal primer site, the resulting cDNA carried unique molecular identifiers. From the 5' RACE reads, TCRdb called clonotypes with MiXCR, one entry per CDR3 protein. The sample includes 500,000 to 550,000 distinct CDR3 sequences, 20% to 25% of them seen just once. The sample comes from a study of identical twins. The CDR3 is 12 amino acids. The ends were cut back, 7 bases at V and 4 bases at J, with 10 bases in the middle. Germline V gene sequence: CDR1 SQVTM, CDR2 ANQGSEA. Study-wide points: With abundant cord blood beta clonotypes, insertions were fewer; memory repertoires showed no such pattern. When twins shared out-of-frame alpha sequences, those sequences had excess low generation probability.

These data were likewise used in another study, on yellow fever vaccine responses in identical twins.

This clonotype was sampled from a woman aged 18 to 35 in good health. The chain combines TRBV29-1 with TRBJ2-2; tentative D call: TRBD1 (5 bases). Sequenced material: CD4+ T cells sorted from blood. The CDR3 nucleotides read TGCAGCGGTGGACACCCCACCGGGGAGCTGTTTTTT. It specifies CSGGHPTGELFF.